One and the same sample provided the 21 T cell receptor beta chains below, sequenced in a study of CD8+CD57+ T cells in acquired aplastic anemia. TCR beta VDJ and CDR3 were profiled, and genomic DNA was the template. TCRdb itself ran the reads through MiXCR, one entry per CDR3 protein. Altogether some 120,000 distinct CDR3 sequences are present, 48% being singletons, with the ten largest covering 2% to 3%. Sequencing was performed on sorted CD4+, CD8+, or CD8+CD57+ T cells (not recorded which) from PBMCs. These TCRs come from a human donor in good health, serving as a control.

This clonotype was recorded a few times. V and J are TRBV10-3 and TRBJ1-6; 7 bases map to TRBD1. CDR3 length equals 13 residues. With V trimmed by 8 bases and J by 2 bases, 0 bases remained unmatched. Germline V gene lookup returns CDR1 ENHRY and CDR2 SYGVKD. The CDR3 sequence: CAIGTAYNSPLHF. The DNA for the CDR3 is TGTGCCATCGGGACAGCCTATAATTCACCCCTCCACTTT.

The rearrangement uses TRBV20-1 and TRBJ2-5; D perhaps matches TRBD2 (7 bases). Germline values: CDR1 DFQATT, CDR2 SNEGSKA (reference sequence). The CDR3 contains 15 residues. Trimming stripped 3 bases from V and 1 base from J, with 15 bases between. The CDR3 nucleotides are TGCAGTGCTAGGGAGGGGAGGGGGTTCCAAGAGACCCAGTACTTC. Protein product: CSAREGRGFQETQYF.

This clonotype was found many times. The chain uses TRBV20-1 and TRBJ1-2, with D perhaps matching TRBD1 (5 bases). Trimming cost V 1 base and J 5 bases, with 14 bases left between them. The germline gives CDR1 DFQATT, CDR2 SNEGSKA (reference sequence). The CDR3 is 14 amino acids. CDR3 coding DNA: TGCAGTGCTAGAGGGCTCAGGGCTAGTTATGGCTACACCTTC. Translation gives CSARGLRASYGYTF.

Concerning this clonotype itself: Since a much larger clone is just one base distant, this may be a read error. The CDR3 spells CASSYSVTRGASYGYTF. The CDR3 DNA follows: TGTGCCAGCAGTTACTCGGTCACCCGAGGGGCTAGCTATGGCTACACCTTC. The chain links TRBV6-2 or TRBV6-3 to TRBJ1-2, with a possible D match to TRBD1 (5 bases). CDR3 length equals 17 residues. Trimming left V 0 bases short and J 4 bases short, with 18 bases between. Per germline, CDR1 MNHEY and CDR2 SVGEGT.

V is TRBV24-1 and J is TRBJ2-5; 7 positions agree with TRBD1. The V gene's germline CDR1 is KGHDR and CDR2 SFDVKD. The CDR3 is 15 amino acids. J lost 1 base, V lost 1 base, and 2 bases had no gene match. CDR3 nucleotides: TGTGCCACCAGTGATTTTAGGGACAGCCAAGAGACCCAGTACTTC. Residues: CATSDFRDSQETQYF.

The V call is TRBV27, the J call TRBJ2-2; 7 bases line up with TRBD1. This CDR3 region has 14 residues. V shed 6 bases, J shed 3 bases, and the junction held 4 bases outside the gene matches. CDR1 and CDR2 from the germline V gene are MNHEY and SMNVEV (reference sequence). The CDR3 sequence: CASSGQDYTGELFF. CDR3 bases: TGTGCCAGCAGCGGACAGGACTACACCGGGGAGCTGTTTTTT.

The chain recombines TRBV10-2 with TRBJ2-7; 7 nucleotides align to TRBD2. V lost 6 bases to trimming and J lost 4 bases; unmatched junction nucleotides: 9. This CDR3 is 14 amino acids long. CDR1 WSHSY and CDR2 SAAADI come from the germline V gene. In DNA, the CDR3 is TGCGCCAGCAGCCCGTACTGGGGGGGATACGAGCAGTACTTC. Protein product: CASSPYWGGYEQYF.

Of note for this clonotype: This may stem from a read error, because a much larger clone lies one nucleotide away. The gene calls are TRBV5-6 and TRBJ2-3, with a possible D match to TRBD2 (6 bases). The V gene's germline CDR1 is SGHDT and CDR2 YYEEEE. V was shortened by 0 bases and J by 8 bases, with 16 bases between the two germline ends. CDR3 size: 15 residues. The CDR3 DNA reads as TGTGCCAGCAGCTTGGTTGGGGGGTCGGCGGGTACGCAGTATTTT. Translating it yields CASSLVGGSAGTQYF.

This clonotype has a single count. CDR3: CSVAAEGDIQYF. Here the CDR3 DNA reads TGCAGCGTCGCGGCGGAGGGGGACATTCAGTACTTC. The chain recombines TRBV29-1 with TRBJ2-4; D is possibly TRBD1 or TRBD2 (6 bases each). CDR1 is SQVTM, CDR2 ANQGSEA, per germline. The CDR3 is made up of 12 amino acids. The V and J ends lost 6 bases and 8 bases respectively, with 14 bases between them.

The chain employs TRBV7-7 and TRBJ2-3; 9 bases align to TRBD1. V was pared by 5 bases and J by 6 bases, with 3 bases of the junction left unmatched. Per the germline V gene, CDR1 is SSHAT and CDR2 is FNYEAQ (reference sequence). This CDR3 has 13 amino acids. Written as DNA, the CDR3 is TGTGCCAGCAGCGGCACAGGGGGCGATACGCAGTATTTT. Protein: CASSGTGGDTQYF.

This clonotype was counted many times. J is TRBJ1-4 and V is TRBV19; a possible D gene is TRBD1 (6 bases). Germline loops: CDR1 LNHDA, CDR2 SQIVND (reference sequence). Trimming left V 4 bases short and J 7 bases short, with 13 bases between. The CDR3 contains 14 residues. CDR3 sequence (DNA): TGTGCCAGTAGTAATGTCGACAGGACTGAAAAACTGTTTTTT. This sequence encodes CASSNVDRTEKLFF.

The V and J genes are TRBV24-1 and TRBJ2-7; possibly TRBD2 for D (6 bases). Germline V gives CDR1 KGHDR, CDR2 SFDVKD. The V gene lost 1 base and the J gene lost 2 bases, with 14 bases spanning the gap. This CDR3 comprises 16 residues. CDR3 in amino acids: CATSDFGREVAYEQYV. The CDR3 nucleotides are TGTGCCACCAGTGATTTTGGGCGGGAAGTCGCCTACGAGCAGTACGTC.

Ten or more counts support this clonotype. This chain uses TRBV15 with TRBJ1-4, with D hard to call. The CDR3 loop spans 13 amino acids. Germline CDR1 LNHNV, CDR2 YYDKDF (reference sequence). Trimming removed 3 bases at V and 6 bases at J, with 8 bases between. This CDR3 is CATSRDFDEKLFF. CDR3 sequence (DNA): TGTGCCACCAGCAGGGACTTTGATGAAAAACTGTTTTTT.

V usage is TRBV10-3 and J usage is TRBJ1-1, with 9 bases fitting TRBD1. CDR3 length: 14 residues. The V segment lost 10 bases and the J segment 2 bases; nucleotides outside the gene matches: 8. The germline V gene encodes CDR1 ENHRY and CDR2 SYGVKD. The CDR3 region is CATIGQGLNTEAFF. The CDR3 bases are TGTGCCACTATTGGACAGGGGTTAAACACTGAAGCTTTCTTT.

At least ten counts were recorded for this clonotype. The chain links TRBV12-3 or TRBV12-4 to TRBJ1-5; 9 bases line up with TRBD1. This CDR3 contains 16 residues. Losses at the gene ends were 4 bases for V and 7 bases for J; bases not matched to a gene: 11. This CDR3 is CASSSGQGRSNQPQHF. The CDR3 nucleotides read TGTGCCAGCAGTTCGGGACAGGGAAGGTCCAACCAGCCCCAGCATTTT.

The J gene is TRBJ2-3, the V gene TRBV6-5, with D possibly being TRBD1 (5 bases). CDR3 length: 16 residues. V was pared by 1 base and J by 1 base, with 12 bases between. Germline lookup yields CDR1 MNHEY and CDR2 SVGAGI. CDR3 amino acids: CASSYFGAGGTDTQYF. In DNA, the CDR3 is TGTGCCAGCAGTTACTTTGGGGCAGGAGGCACAGATACGCAGTATTTT.

The CDR3 loop is CASSDHWTGYGYTF. CDR3 nucleotides: TGTGCCAGCAGTGATCACTGGACAGGGTATGGCTACACCTTC. J is TRBJ1-2 and V is TRBV6-1; TRBD1 agrees at 8 bases. After removal of 3 bases from V and 5 bases from J, the junction contained 5 bases not matched to a gene. In germline, CDR1 is MNHNS, CDR2 SASEGT. The CDR3 loop spans 14 amino acids.

The chain combines TRBV15 with TRBJ1-2; D perhaps matches TRBD1 (5 bases). This CDR3 has 13 residues. Germline CDR1 LNHNV, CDR2 YYDKDF (reference sequence). The germline V and J ends were trimmed by 1 base and 6 bases, with 9 bases remaining between them. CDR3 nucleotides: TGTGCCACCAGCAGAGGTCCGGGACATGGCTACACCTTC. This gives the protein CATSRGPGHGYTF.

This clonotype came up many times. The chain links TRBV2 to TRBJ1-5; D ambiguous. Germline-derived CDR1 and CDR2 are SNHLY and FYNNEI. This CDR3 comprises 12 residues. V gave up 8 bases and J gave up 3 bases, with 8 bases separating them. CDR3 coding DNA: TGTGCCAGCGATAGGCCCAATCAGCCCCAGCATTTT. Translating it yields CASDRPNQPQHF.

This clonotype has ten or more counts. V is TRBV18 and J is TRBJ2-7, with 7 bases that match TRBD2. The CDR3 runs 14 residues. After removal of 8 bases from V and 4 bases from J, the junction contained 11 bases not matched to a gene. Germline V CDR1 and CDR2: KGHSH, LQKENI. The chain's CDR3 is CASGSGGIPYEQYF. The CDR3 nucleotides are TGTGCCAGCGGGTCGGGGGGAATTCCTTACGAGCAGTACTTC.

This clonotype was seen ten or more times. The chain has TRBV7-2 and TRBJ1-2; D may be TRBD1 (5 bases). The CDR3 is made up of 15 amino acids. CDR1 is SGHTA, CDR2 FQGNSA, per germline. Trimming stripped 4 bases from V and 4 bases from J, with 16 bases between. In nucleotides, the CDR3 is TGTGCCAGCAGCTCCCTCGCGGAAGGGGTCTATGGCTACACCTTC. Translation gives CASSSLAEGVYGYTF.